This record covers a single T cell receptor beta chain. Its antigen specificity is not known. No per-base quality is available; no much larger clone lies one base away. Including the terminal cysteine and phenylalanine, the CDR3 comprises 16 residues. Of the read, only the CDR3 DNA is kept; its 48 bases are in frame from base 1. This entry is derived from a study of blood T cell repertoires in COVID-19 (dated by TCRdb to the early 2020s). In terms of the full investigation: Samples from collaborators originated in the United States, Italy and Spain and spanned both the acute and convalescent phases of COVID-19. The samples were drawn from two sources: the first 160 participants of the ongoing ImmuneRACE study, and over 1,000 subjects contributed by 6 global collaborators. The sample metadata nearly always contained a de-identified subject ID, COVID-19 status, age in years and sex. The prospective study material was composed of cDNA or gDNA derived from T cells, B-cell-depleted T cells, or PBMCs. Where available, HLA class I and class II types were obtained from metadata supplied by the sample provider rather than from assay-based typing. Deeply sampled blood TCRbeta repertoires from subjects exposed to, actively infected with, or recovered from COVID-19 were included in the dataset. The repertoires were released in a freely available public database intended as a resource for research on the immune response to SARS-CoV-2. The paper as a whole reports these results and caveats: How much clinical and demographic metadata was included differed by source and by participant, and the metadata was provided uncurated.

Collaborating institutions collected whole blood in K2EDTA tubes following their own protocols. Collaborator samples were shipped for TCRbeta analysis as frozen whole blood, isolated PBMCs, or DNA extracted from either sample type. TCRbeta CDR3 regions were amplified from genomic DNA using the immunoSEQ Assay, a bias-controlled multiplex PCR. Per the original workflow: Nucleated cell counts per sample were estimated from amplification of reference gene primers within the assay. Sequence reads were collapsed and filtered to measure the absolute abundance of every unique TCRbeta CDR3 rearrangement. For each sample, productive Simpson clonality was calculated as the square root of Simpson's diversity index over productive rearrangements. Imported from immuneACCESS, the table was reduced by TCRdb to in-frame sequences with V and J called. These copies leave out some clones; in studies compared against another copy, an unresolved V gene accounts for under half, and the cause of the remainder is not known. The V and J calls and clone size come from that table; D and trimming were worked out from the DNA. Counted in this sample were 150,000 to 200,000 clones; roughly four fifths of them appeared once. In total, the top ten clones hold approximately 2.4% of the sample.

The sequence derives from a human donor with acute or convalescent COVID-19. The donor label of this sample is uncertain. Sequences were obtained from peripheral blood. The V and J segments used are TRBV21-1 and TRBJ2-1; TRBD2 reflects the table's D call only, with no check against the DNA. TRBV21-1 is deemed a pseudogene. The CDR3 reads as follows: CASSHRRREFDNEQFF. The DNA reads TGTGCCAGCAGTCACCGGAGGAGGGAGTTTGACAATGAGCAGTTCTTC.